A selection of T cell receptor beta chains follows, all from one sample in a study of blood T cell repertoires in COVID-19. This table comes from immunoSEQ multiplex PCR, and its TCRdb copy is limited to in-frame clones, with some not included. The sample consists of 400,000 to 550,000 clones, roughly 87% of them appearing once. The source material was PBMCs or T cells enriched from blood (not recorded which). The origin of the receptors is a woman aged 18-29 years with acute COVID-19. CDR3s include the opening cysteine and the closing phenylalanine or tryptophan. Each record gives: clone size, J gene, V gene, D gene, CDR3 protein, CDR3 DNA. A D gene is named only where the DNA matches it firmly. Size is stated for part of the rows, as once, few or many counts, or as a class when the clone is expanded.

abundance: -
j_gene: TRBJ2-7
v_gene: TRBV6-2/TRBV6-3
d_gene: -
CDR3aa: CASSIRYEQYF
CDR3nt: TGTGCCAGCAGTATCCGCTACGAGCAGTACTTC

abundance: -
j_gene: TRBJ2-1
v_gene: TRBV11-2
d_gene: TRBD2
CDR3aa: CASSFSWEGRGFF
CDR3nt: TGTGCCAGCAGCTTTTCGTGGGAGGGCCGTGGGTTCTTC

abundance: -
j_gene: TRBJ2-1
v_gene: TRBV7-2
d_gene: TRBD2
CDR3aa: CASSGTSGPYNEQFF
CDR3nt: TGTGCCAGCAGCGGGACTAGCGGGCCCTACAATGAGCAGTTCTTC

abundance: -
j_gene: TRBJ1-1
v_gene: TRBV7-9
d_gene: -
CDR3aa: CASSRKTGEAFF
CDR3nt: TGTGCCAGCAGCCGAAAAACAGGTGAAGCTTTCTTT

abundance: -
j_gene: TRBJ1-5
v_gene: TRBV30
d_gene: TRBD1
CDR3aa: CAWSATPLDRDRQHF
CDR3nt: TGTGCCTGGAGTGCCACCCCATTGGACAGGGATCGCCAGCATTTT

abundance: -
j_gene: TRBJ1-1
v_gene: TRBV9
d_gene: TRBD1
CDR3aa: CASSTTGGRTEAFF
CDR3nt: TGTGCCAGCAGCACGACAGGGGGCCGCACTGAAGCTTTCTTT

abundance: -
j_gene: TRBJ2-7
v_gene: TRBV9
d_gene: TRBD1
CDR3aa: CASSVDLQGAREQYF
CDR3nt: TGTGCCAGCAGCGTAGATTTACAGGGGGCGCGTGAGCAGTACTTC

abundance: once
j_gene: TRBJ2-1
v_gene: TRBV24-1
d_gene: TRBD1
CDR3aa: CATSEGGKGQGRYNEQFF
CDR3nt: TGTGCCACCAGTGAGGGGGGGAAGGGACAGGGAAGGTATAATGAGCAGTTCTTC

abundance: -
j_gene: TRBJ1-4
v_gene: TRBV5-6
d_gene: TRBD1
CDR3aa: CASRRQGGGYEKLFF
CDR3nt: TGTGCCAGCAGAAGACAGGGTGGCGGGTATGAAAAACTGTTTTTT

abundance: few
j_gene: TRBJ2-2
v_gene: TRBV5-1
d_gene: -
CDR3aa: CASSFVGARDGELFF
CDR3nt: TGCGCCAGCAGCTTCGTGGGGGCCAGGGACGGGGAGCTGTTTTTT

abundance: -
j_gene: TRBJ2-1
v_gene: TRBV4-3
d_gene: TRBD2
CDR3aa: CASSQDIAGGPREQFF
CDR3nt: TGCGCCAGCAGCCAAGATATAGCGGGAGGGCCGCGTGAGCAGTTCTTC

abundance: -
j_gene: TRBJ2-2
v_gene: TRBV15
d_gene: -
CDR3aa: CATSRVFVPGTGELFF
CDR3nt: TGTGCCACCAGCAGGGTGTTTGTCCCGGGAACCGGGGAGCTGTTTTTT

abundance: -
j_gene: TRBJ1-1
v_gene: TRBV7-3
d_gene: -
CDR3aa: CASSSYLDSEAFF
CDR3nt: TGTGCCAGCAGCTCTTACCTGGACAGTGAAGCTTTCTTT

abundance: few
j_gene: TRBJ1-2
v_gene: TRBV9
d_gene: TRBD1
CDR3aa: CASSGRDSPYPLNYGYTF
CDR3nt: TGTGCCAGCAGCGGACGGGACAGCCCTTACCCTCTTAACTATGGCTACACCTTC

abundance: -
j_gene: TRBJ1-2
v_gene: TRBV28
d_gene: -
CDR3aa: CASSRTAGYGYTF
CDR3nt: TGTGCCAGCAGTCGGACAGCCGGCTATGGCTACACCTTC

abundance: -
j_gene: TRBJ2-1
v_gene: TRBV5-5
d_gene: TRBD2
CDR3aa: CASSPGLAGNNEQFF
CDR3nt: TGTGCCAGCAGCCCGGGACTAGCGGGAAACAATGAGCAGTTCTTC

abundance: -
j_gene: TRBJ1-3
v_gene: TRBV19
d_gene: -
CDR3aa: CASSPGHSGNTIYF
CDR3nt: TGTGCCAGTAGCCCGGGACACTCTGGAAACACCATATATTTT

abundance: -
j_gene: TRBJ2-1
v_gene: TRBV7-2
d_gene: -
CDR3aa: CASSLAGGLNEQFF
CDR3nt: TGTGCCAGCAGCTTAGCGGGGGGTCTGAATGAGCAGTTCTTC

abundance: -
j_gene: TRBJ2-3
v_gene: TRBV24-1
d_gene: TRBD2
CDR3aa: CATSDISTSGLTDTQYF
CDR3nt: TGTGCCACCAGTGATATATCTACTAGCGGGCTCACAGATACGCAGTATTTT

abundance: -
j_gene: TRBJ1-1
v_gene: TRBV10-1
d_gene: -
CDR3aa: CASSAQVGTEAFF
CDR3nt: TGCGCCAGCAGTGCCCAGGTCGGCACTGAAGCTTTCTTT

abundance: -
j_gene: TRBJ2-7
v_gene: TRBV7-2
d_gene: TRBD2
CDR3aa: CASSSLAGVGGEQYF
CDR3nt: TGTGCCAGCAGCTCCTTAGCGGGAGTCGGTGGCGAGCAGTACTTC

abundance: -
j_gene: TRBJ2-3
v_gene: TRBV7-2
d_gene: -
CDR3aa: CASSLYGRASTDTQYF
CDR3nt: TGTGCCAGCAGCTTATATGGGAGAGCCAGCACAGATACGCAGTATTTT

abundance: -
j_gene: TRBJ2-1
v_gene: TRBV4-2
d_gene: TRBD1
CDR3aa: CASSQGFRDRKNEQFF
CDR3nt: TGTGCCAGCAGCCAAGGGTTCCGGGACAGAAAAAATGAGCAGTTCTTC

abundance: -
j_gene: TRBJ1-1
v_gene: TRBV10-2
d_gene: TRBD1
CDR3aa: CASTTGAVEAFF
CDR3nt: TGCGCCAGCACTACAGGGGCGGTAGAAGCTTTCTTT

abundance: -
j_gene: TRBJ2-7
v_gene: TRBV12-3/TRBV12-4
d_gene: -
CDR3aa: CASSYRGYEQYF
CDR3nt: TGTGCCAGCAGCTATAGGGGTTACGAGCAGTACTTC